Listed below are T cell receptor beta chains from one sample, sequenced in a study of radiotherapy plus CTLA-4 blockade in lung cancer. Sequencing was performed with immunoSEQ multiplex PCR; in TCRdb, only in-frame clones are kept and a portion is missing. The sample has 65,000 to 90,000 clones, around 90% seen once. Sequences were derived from peripheral blood, sampled from a patient treated with radiotherapy plus ipilimumab. These receptor sequences come from a human donor with non-small cell lung cancer who had stable disease on radiotherapy plus ipilimumab. CDR3s include the opening cysteine and the closing phenylalanine or tryptophan. D genes are given only for firm matches. Clone size is not always given. Where it is, it says once, few, many or a class for expanded clones.

j_call v_call d_call clone_size cdr3_aa cdr3_nt
TRBJ2-5 TRBV18 . . CASSPDQTAQETQYF TGTGCCAGCTCACCGGATCAAACAGCCCAAGAGACCCAGTACTTC
TRBJ1-3 TRBV30 . . CAWSVQHSGNTIYF TGTGCCTGGAGTGTACAGCACTCTGGAAACACCATATATTTT
TRBJ1-1 TRBV5-1 TRBD1 . CASSPDRANTEAFF TGCGCCAGCAGCCCGGACAGGGCGAACACTGAAGCTTTCTTT
TRBJ2-5 TRBV18 . . CASSPPGRALVETQYF TGTGCCAGCTCACCGCCGGGACGGGCCCTTGTTGAGACCCAGTACTTC
TRBJ2-6 TRBV7-9 TRBD1 . CASRTTGDPDSGANVLTF TGTGCCAGCAGAACGACAGGGGACCCGGACTCTGGGGCCAACGTCCTGACTTTC
TRBJ1-1 TRBV23-1 . once CASSHRPEAFF TGCGCCAGCAGTCATAGGCCTGAAGCTTTCTTT
TRBJ1-2 TRBV6-1 . . CASKWTAANYGYTF TGTGCCAGCAAATGGACGGCAGCTAACTATGGCTACACCTTC
TRBJ1-6 TRBV6-1 . . CASRSLGASSPLHF TGTGCCAGCAGATCACTGGGGGCCAGTTCACCCCTCCACTTT
TRBJ1-5 TRBV5-8 . . CASSDHGTPSNQPQHF TGTGCCAGCAGCGACCACGGGACACCATCCAATCAGCCCCAGCATTTT
TRBJ1-3 TRBV7-8 TRBD1 . CASSLITPDRVSGNTIYF TGTGCCAGCAGCCTAATTACCCCGGACAGGGTGTCTGGAAACACCATATATTTT
TRBJ1-6 TRBV2 . . CASNQGSQNSPLHF TGTGCCAGCAATCAGGGTTCACAAAATTCACCCCTCCACTTT
TRBJ2-2 TRBV27 TRBD1 . CASTTGQGGANTGELFF TGTGCCAGCACCACCGGACAGGGGGGCGCGAACACCGGGGAGCTGTTTTTT
TRBJ1-6 TRBV9 . . CASSVGDKGPLNSPLHF TGTGCCAGCAGCGTAGGGGACAAGGGCCCCCTTAATTCACCCCTCCACTTT
TRBJ2-5 TRBV6-1 TRBD2 once CATVPWGGQETQYF TGTGCCACCGTACCCTGGGGGGGCCAAGAGACCCAGTACTTC
TRBJ1-1 TRBV10-2 . . CASSASGRGEAFF TGCGCCAGCAGTGCTTCAGGTCGAGGTGAAGCTTTCTTT
TRBJ1-5 TRBV28 . few CASSLGGVQPQHF TGTGCCAGCAGTTTGGGGGGGGTTCAGCCCCAGCATTTT
TRBJ1-6 TRBV27 . . CASSSNRERSPLHF TGTGCCAGCAGTTCGAACAGGGAGCGTTCACCCCTCCACTTT
TRBJ2-5 TRBV20-1 . . CSAEQEIQYF TGCAGTGCTGAACAAGAGATCCAGTACTTC
TRBJ2-3 TRBV9 . once CASSSGTSFTDTQYF TGTGCCAGCAGCTCCGGGACATCCTTCACAGATACGCAGTATTTT
TRBJ2-7 TRBV12-5 . . CASAPRRLRF TGTGCTAGTGCCCCGCGACGGCTCCGCTTC
TRBJ2-5 TRBV7-2 TRBD1 . CASSRQGGETQYF TGTGCCAGCAGCCGACAGGGGGGAGAGACCCAGTACTTC
TRBJ2-2 TRBV6-1 . . CASSEAPRTTNTGELFF TGTGCCAGCAGTGAAGCGCCGAGGACTACGAACACCGGGGAGCTGTTTTTT
TRBJ2-7 TRBV6-5 . once CATTTRNEQYF TGTGCCACAACCACTAGGAACGAGCAGTACTTC
TRBJ1-1 TRBV13 . . CASSLDLLQGVNTEAFF TGTGCCAGCAGCTTAGATCTCCTTCAGGGTGTGAACACTGAAGCTTTCTTT
TRBJ2-7 TRBV10-2 TRBD1 . CASSSGTAYEQYF TGCGCCAGCAGCAGTGGGACAGCCTACGAGCAGTACTTC
TRBJ1-1 TRBV7-3 . . CASSLGGPGTEAFF TGTGCCAGCAGCTTAGGGGGCCCTGGTACTGAAGCTTTCTTT